A selection of T cell receptor beta chains follows, all from one sample in a study of cytotoxic CD8 clonotypes in ibrutinib-treated CLL. Data came from immunoSEQ multiplex PCR; TCRdb stores just in-frame clones and leaves some out. The table includes about 140,000 clones, around 90% detected once. The input for sequencing was PBMCs, taken after 12 months of ibrutinib treatment. The source is a human donor with chronic lymphocytic leukemia. Each CDR3 is given with its conserved first and last residue.

CDR3aa,v_gene,j_gene
CASSLPTEAFF,TRBV6-6,TRBJ1-1
CASSDHQDETGRYEQYF,TRBV25-1,TRBJ2-7
CASSNRTALSYEQYF,TRBV7-9,TRBJ2-7
CASSPVAGGRNEQFF,TRBV6-5,TRBJ2-1
CSGDRAYEQYF,TRBV20-1,TRBJ2-7
CASSYGGQGGYTF,TRBV6-6,TRBJ1-2
CASSLPTGGTAGLNTEAFF,TRBV7-9,TRBJ1-1
CASSESYYGSSYEQYF,TRBV27,TRBJ2-7
CASSLRGRSYEQYF,TRBV21-1,TRBJ2-7
CASGTSGTYNEQFF,TRBV12-5,TRBJ2-1
CASSYGRDYPGEEQFF,TRBV6-5,TRBJ2-1
CASSQWTSGSGELFF,TRBV14,TRBJ2-2
CASSTHNEQFF,TRBV6-6,TRBJ2-1